This TCR beta chain was identified in a study of blood T cell repertoires in COVID-19. Produced via immunoSEQ multiplex PCR; TCRdb's table is partial and in-frame only. In the table there are 65,000 to 70,000 clones, 70% to 85% of which are singletons. V lost 1 base to trimming and J lost 12 bases, with 4 bases between them. This CDR3 region has 11 residues. Germline V gene sequence: CDR1 SGHAT, CDR2 FQNNGV. The chain carries TRBV11-2 and TRBJ1-6; D unclear. The sequencing sample was made of peripheral blood. This receptor was obtained from a man at least 80 years old with active COVID-19. The CDR3 loop reads CASSLGLPLHF. DNA for the CDR3: TGTGCCAGCAGCTTAGGTCTACCCCTCCACTTT.